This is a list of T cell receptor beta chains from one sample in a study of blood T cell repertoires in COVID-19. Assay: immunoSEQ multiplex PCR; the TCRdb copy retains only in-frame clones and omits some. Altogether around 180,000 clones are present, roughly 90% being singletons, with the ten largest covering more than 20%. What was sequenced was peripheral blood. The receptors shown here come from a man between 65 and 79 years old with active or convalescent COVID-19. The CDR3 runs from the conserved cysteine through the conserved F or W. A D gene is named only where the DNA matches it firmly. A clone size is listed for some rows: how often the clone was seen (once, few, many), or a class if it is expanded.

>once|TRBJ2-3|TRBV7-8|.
TGTGCCAGCAGCTACCCAGAGGTCGGGGGACCCACAGATACGCAGTATTTT
CASSYPEVGGPTDTQYF
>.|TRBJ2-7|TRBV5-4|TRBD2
TGTGCCAGCAGCTTGGGACGGGAGGCCCCCTACGAGCAGTACTTC
CASSLGREAPYEQYF
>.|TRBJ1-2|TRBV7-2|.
TGTGCCAGCAGCTTAGGACAAGACTATGGCTACACCTTC
CASSLGQDYGYTF
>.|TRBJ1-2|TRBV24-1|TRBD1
TGTGCCACCAGTGCGGACAGGGGTCACGATGGCTACACCTTC
CATSADRGHDGYTF
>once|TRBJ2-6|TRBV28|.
TGTGCCAGCAGTCTTTACAGGGCTGGGGCCAACGTCCTGACTTTC
CASSLYRAGANVLTF
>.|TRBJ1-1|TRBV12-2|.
TGTGCAAGTCGCTCTAGGAGATTGAGGACAGTCACTGAAGCTTTCTTT
CASRSRRLRTVTEAFF
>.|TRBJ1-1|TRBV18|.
TGTGCCAGCTCACCGGCGGGGTTTGAAGCTTTCTTT
CASSPAGFEAFF
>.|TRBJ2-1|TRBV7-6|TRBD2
TGTGCCAGCAGCCCCGATGCGGGAGCCTACAATGAGCAGTTCTTC
CASSPDAGAYNEQFF
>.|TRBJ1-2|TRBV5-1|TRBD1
TGCGCCAGCAGCTCTGGGGACCGGGACAGCAACTATGGCTACACCTTC
CASSSGDRDSNYGYTF
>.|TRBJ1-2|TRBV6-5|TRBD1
TGTGCCAGCAGTTACTCAGGACAGGGGTCTTCCTATGGCTACACCTTC
CASSYSGQGSSYGYTF
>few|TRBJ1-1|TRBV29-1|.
TGCAGCGGGGACTTGGAAACTGAAGCTTTCTTT
CSGDLETEAFF
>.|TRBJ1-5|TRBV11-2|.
TGTGCCAGCAGCTCCCTCGGGCCCCGGGGTCAGCCCCAGCATTTT
CASSSLGPRGQPQHF
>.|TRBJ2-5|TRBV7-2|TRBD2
TGTGCCAGCAGCTTGGGACTAGCGGGAGGGTTGGAGACCCAGTACTTC
CASSLGLAGGLETQYF
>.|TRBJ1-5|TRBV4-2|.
TGTGCCAGCAGCCAACGATCCAGGGAAGTCAATCAGCCCCAGCATTTT
CASSQRSREVNQPQHF
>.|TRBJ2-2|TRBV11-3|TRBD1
TGTGCCAGCAGCCGAACAGGGGACGGGGAGCTGTTTTTT
CASSRTGDGELFF
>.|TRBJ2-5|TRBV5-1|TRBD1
TGCGCCAGCAGCAATACTCTCCGACAGGGAAAGACCCAGTACTTC
CASSNTLRQGKTQYF
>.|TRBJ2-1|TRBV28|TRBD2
TGTGCCAGCAGGGGGACTAGCCGTCCCTACAATGAGCAGTTCTTC
CASRGTSRPYNEQFF
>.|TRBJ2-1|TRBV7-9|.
TGTGCCAGCAGCTTAGTTAAAGGGACTGGTCCGGGGTACAATGAGCAGTTCTTC
CASSLVKGTGPGYNEQFF
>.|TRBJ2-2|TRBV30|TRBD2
TGTGCCTGGAGTGGGGGGAGGGTCCCCACCGGGGAGCTGTTTTTT
CAWSGGRVPTGELFF
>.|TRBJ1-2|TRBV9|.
TGTGCCAGCAGCCCCATTGGGCATGGCTACACCTTC
CASSPIGHGYTF
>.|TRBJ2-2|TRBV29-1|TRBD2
TGCAGCGGGATGACTTCCCTCGGACTAGCGGGACCGAACACCGGGGAGCTGTTTTTT
CSGMTSLGLAGPNTGELFF
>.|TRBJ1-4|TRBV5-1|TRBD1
TGCGCCAGCAGCACCAGCGGGACAGGGGGTAATGAAAAACTGTTTTTT
CASSTSGTGGNEKLFF
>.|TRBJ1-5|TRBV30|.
TGTGCCTGGACCCACGGTGGGAGCGGGCAGCCCCAGCATTTT
CAWTHGGSGQPQHF